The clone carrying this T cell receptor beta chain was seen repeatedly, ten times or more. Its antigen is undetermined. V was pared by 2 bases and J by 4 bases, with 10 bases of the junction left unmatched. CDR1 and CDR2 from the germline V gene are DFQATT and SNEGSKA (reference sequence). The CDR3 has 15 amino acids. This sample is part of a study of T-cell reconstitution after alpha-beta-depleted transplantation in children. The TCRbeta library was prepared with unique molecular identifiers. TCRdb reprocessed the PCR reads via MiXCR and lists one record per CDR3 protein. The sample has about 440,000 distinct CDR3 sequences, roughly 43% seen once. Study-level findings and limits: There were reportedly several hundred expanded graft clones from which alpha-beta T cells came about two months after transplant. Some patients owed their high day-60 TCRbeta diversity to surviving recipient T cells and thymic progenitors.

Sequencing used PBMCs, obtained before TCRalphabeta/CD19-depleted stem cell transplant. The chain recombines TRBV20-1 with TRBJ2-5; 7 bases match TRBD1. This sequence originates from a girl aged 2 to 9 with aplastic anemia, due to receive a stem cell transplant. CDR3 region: CSARKGAPSGETQYF. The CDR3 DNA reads TGCAGTGCTAGAAAGGGGGCTCCGAGTGGAGAGACCCAGTACTTC.